This TCR beta chain emerged from a study of beta chain features in type 1 diabetes. cDNA synthesis used the whole RNA isolate, giving expressed TCRB sequences. Libraries were prepared by immunoSEQ multiplex PCR; TCRdb keeps only in-frame clonotypes and omits some of them. This table has a few hundred thousand clones, over 12% appearing once. Trimming pared 5 bases from V and 12 bases from J, leaving 3 bases between. This CDR3 comprises 8 residues. Germline loops: CDR1 SGHAT, CDR2 FQNNGV. V gene TRBV11-2 combines with J gene TRBJ2-3; D is unclear. Sequencing used naive CD4+ T cells from blood. This TCR derives from a young woman in good health. CDR3 in amino acids: CASSPQYF. Here the CDR3 DNA reads TGTGCCAGCAGCCCACAGTATTTT. Complete variable domain (other parts from reference TRBV11-2 and TRBJ2-3): EAGVAQSPRYKIIEKRQSVAFWCNPISGHATLYWYQQILGQGPKLLIQFQNNGVVDDSQLPKDRFSAERLKGVDSTLKIQPAKLEDSAVYLCASSPQYFGPGTRLTVL.